These 32 T cell receptor beta chains were all obtained from the same sample, sequenced in a study of Ad26.COV2.S vaccination and SARS-CoV-2 variants. Regarding treatment: about 20 received Ad26.COV2.S at low or high dose, single or two shots; several received placebo; per-sample allocation not given. Sample collection was performed on day 63 after the first vaccine or placebo injection. Measured with immunoSEQ multiplex PCR; TCRdb has only the in-frame clones, and not every one. The data show roughly 320,000 clones, more than 75% seen once. The sample here was peripheral blood, taken in a trial of Ad26.COV2.S vaccine versus placebo. The origin of the receptors is a person between 18 and 60 years old who received the Ad26.COV2.S COVID-19 vaccine or a placebo.

CDR3 sequence reads: CASSQGVLDEQYF. In DNA form, the CDR3 reads TGTGCCAGCAGTCAAGGGGTTTTGGACGAGCAGTACTTC. The chain carries TRBV27 and TRBJ2-7, with D maybe TRBD1 (5 bases). The CDR3 extends over 13 amino acids. V was trimmed by 5 bases and J by 5 bases, leaving 13 bases between them. Per the germline V gene, CDR1 is MNHEY and CDR2 is SMNVEV (reference sequence).

The chain links TRBV11-1 to TRBJ2-7; 8 bases match TRBD1. The V gene end was trimmed by 1 base and the J gene end by 3 bases; junction bases not matched to a gene: 5. The CDR3 totals 15 residues. The germline V gene has CDR1 SGHAT and CDR2 FQDESV (reference sequence). The CDR3 nucleotides are TGTGCCAGCAGCTTAGGGGCAGGGGGCAACTACGAGCAGTACTTC. Its translation: CASSLGAGGNYEQYF.

The chain employs TRBV19 and TRBJ2-3; no firm D call. Germline V CDR1 and CDR2: LNHDA, SQIVND (reference sequence). The CDR3 has 11 residues. V was pared by 9 bases and J by 2 bases, with 6 bases between. The CDR3 loop is CASTSTDTQYF. CDR3 DNA sequence: TGTGCCAGCACTTCCACAGATACGCAGTATTTT. Full variable domain (rest looked up from reference TRBV19 and TRBJ2-3): DGGITQSPKYLFRKEGQNVTLSCEQNLNHDAMYWYRQDPGQGLRLIYYSQIVNDFQKGDIAEGYSVSREKKESFPLTVTSAQKNPTAFYLCASTSTDTQYFGPGTRLTVL.

The rearrangement links TRBV9 to TRBJ1-3; 11 bases align to TRBD1. Germline CDR1 is SGDLS and CDR2 is YYNGEE. V lost 3 bases and J lost 0; bases outside the gene matches: 2. CDR3 length equals 16 residues. Written as DNA, the CDR3 is TGTGCCAGCAGCGGGACAGGGGGCTTCTCTGGAAACACCATATATTTT. Translated, it gives CASSGTGGFSGNTIYF.

J is TRBJ1-2 and V is TRBV14; D not certain. Trimming took off 0 bases at V and 4 bases at J, with 12 bases between the two ends. In germline, CDR1 is SGHDN, CDR2 FVKESK. There are 15 residues in the CDR3. CDR3 sequence: CASSQDLQSFYGYTF. In DNA form, the CDR3 reads TGTGCCAGCAGCCAAGATTTACAGTCATTCTATGGCTACACCTTC. The entire variable domain, with the rest obtained from reference TRBV14 and TRBJ1-2, is as follows: EAGVTQFPSHSVIEKGQTVTLRCDPISGHDNLYWYRRVMGKEIKFLLHFVKESKQDESGMPNNRFLAERTGGTYSTLKVQPAELEDSGVYFCASSQDLQSFYGYTFGSGTRLTVV.

V usage is TRBV6-6 and J usage is TRBJ1-6, with D perhaps matching TRBD1 (6 bases). The CDR3 runs 14 residues. CDR1 and CDR2 (germline): MNHNY, SVGAGI (reference sequence). V lost 4 bases to trimming and J lost 10 bases, with 14 bases between them. CDR3 sequence: CASSSGVGLSPLHF. The CDR3 DNA reads TGTGCCAGCAGTTCAGGGGTGGGGTTATCACCCCTCCACTTT.

The chain has TRBV5-1 and TRBJ2-7; no clear D gene. Germline lookup yields CDR1 SGHRS and CDR2 YFSETQ. The CDR3 totals 13 residues. Between the trimmed V and J ends, which lost 0 bases and 3 bases, there was a span of 7 bases. CDR3 DNA: TGCGCCAGCAGCTTGGACACCGGCTACGAGCAGTACTTC. This sequence encodes CASSLDTGYEQYF.

The chain links TRBV10-3 to TRBJ1-4; weak D call: TRBD1 (6 bases). The CDR3 has 13 amino acids. Germline CDR1 is ENHRY and CDR2 is SYGVKD. V was cut by 7 bases and J by 8 bases, with 14 bases left in between. This CDR3 is CAIKGTQGEKLFF. For the CDR3, the DNA is TGTGCCATCAAGGGGACACAGGGCGAAAAACTGTTTTTT.

V usage is TRBV30 and J usage is TRBJ1-2, with D possibly being TRBD1 (5 bases). CDR3 length: 13 amino acids. The V end was cut by 1 base, the J end by 3 bases, with 9 bases between. CDR1 and CDR2 from the germline V gene are GTSNPN and SVGIG (reference sequence). DNA of the CDR3: TGTGCCTGGAGTGCAGGGTATGACTATGGCTACACCTTC. This encodes CAWSAGYDYGYTF.

The chain combines TRBV5-4 with TRBJ1-2; D remains unclear. Germline CDR1 reads SGHNT; CDR2 reads YYREEE (reference sequence). Trimming pared 0 bases from V and 4 bases from J, leaving 4 bases between. This CDR3 contains 12 residues. The CDR3 DNA sequence: TGTGCCAGCAGCTTGGAGAGCTATGGCTACACCTTC. Protein sequence: CASSLESYGYTF. The full variable domain, in which reference TRBV5-4 and TRBJ1-2 provide the parts outside the CDR3, is ETGVTQSPTHLIKTRGQQVTLRCSSQSGHNTVSWYQQALGQGPQFIFQYYREEENGRGNFPPRFSGLQFPNYSSELNVNALELDDSALYLCASSLESYGYTFGSGTRLTVV.

The chain employs TRBV3-1 (or the pseudogene TRBV3-2) and TRBJ2-2, with a weak D call TRBD1 (6 bases). This CDR3 is built from 15 residues. Germline CDR1 reads LGHDT; CDR2 reads YNNKEL (reference sequence). Trimming took 2 bases from V and 1 from J, leaving 8 bases between them. CDR3 loop: CASSQRGGNTGELFF. CDR3 DNA: TGTGCCAGCAGCCAACGAGGGGGGAACACCGGGGAGCTGTTTTTT.

This clone was seen a few times. The chain carries TRBV4-1 and TRBJ1-3, with a tentative D call TRBD1 (5 bases). Germline V gene data show CDR1 as MGHRA and CDR2 as YSYEKL. Trimming removed 2 bases from V and 4 bases from J, with 12 bases in between. This CDR3 comprises 15 residues. The CDR3 region has the DNA TGCGCCAGCAGCCAACGCCCTGGGGACGGAAACACCATATATTTT. It codes for CASSQRPGDGNTIYF.

This sequence joins TRBV27 and TRBJ2-1, with D uncertain. Germline values: CDR1 MNHEY, CDR2 SMNVEV (reference sequence). V was pared by 0 bases and J by 2 bases, with 5 bases between. The CDR3 length is 14 residues. The CDR3 loop reads CASSLSDAYNEQFF. For the CDR3, the DNA is TGTGCCAGCAGTTTATCGGACGCCTACAATGAGCAGTTCTTC.

This clone was detected once. V and J are TRBV13 and TRBJ2-1; D possibly uses TRBD1 or TRBD2 (5 bases each). The CDR3 has 16 amino acids. Trimming pared 5 bases from V and 2 bases from J, leaving 16 bases between. Looked up from germline, CDR1 is PRHDT and CDR2 is FYEKMQ (reference sequence). The chain's CDR3 is CASSLGLANTYNEQFF. The CDR3 DNA sequence: TGTGCCAGCAGCCTGGGGCTAGCTAATACCTACAATGAGCAGTTCTTC.

V usage is TRBV15 and J usage is TRBJ2-5; possibly TRBD1 for D (6 bases). V was clipped by 3 bases and J by 4 bases, with 21 bases between them. The CDR3 has 17 residues. Germline CDR1 is LNHNV and CDR2 is YYDKDF (reference sequence). The CDR3 DNA follows: TGTGCCACCAGCAGCTCCCGTGGGGGCGGTTCTCGAGAGACCCAGTACTTC. It is translated as CATSSSRGGGSRETQYF.

The genes are TRBV5-5 and TRBJ1-2; D not resolved. Germline V lookup: CDR1 SGHKS, CDR2 YYEKEE (reference sequence). Trimming left V 0 bases short and J 8 bases short, with 11 bases between. The CDR3 is 13 residues long. The CDR3 region has the DNA TGTGCCAGCAGCTTGGAGGTCTCTAGGGGCTACACCTTC. Translating gives CASSLEVSRGYTF.

This chain links TRBV9 with TRBJ1-1; TRBD1 matches at 7 bases. V gave up 0 bases and J gave up 6 bases; unmatched junction bases: 8. This CDR3 spans 15 amino acids. CDR1 and CDR2 (germline): SGDLS, YYNGEE. This chain's CDR3 is CASSVVSRGSPEAFF. The CDR3 DNA is TGTGCCAGCAGCGTAGTGAGCAGGGGGTCCCCTGAAGCTTTCTTT.

The V gene is TRBV9, the J gene TRBJ2-7; D is unclear. Trimming cost V 0 bases and J 3 bases, with 10 bases left between them. Looked up from germline, CDR1 is SGDLS and CDR2 is YYNGEE. This CDR3 spans 14 amino acids. The CDR3 DNA sequence: TGTGCCAGCAGCGTAGGACAAGGTGTCTACGAGCAGTACTTC. Its protein product is CASSVGQGVYEQYF.

V usage is TRBV29-1 and J usage is TRBJ2-7; the match to TRBD1 covers 7 bases. Germline values: CDR1 SQVTM, CDR2 ANQGSEA. The junction had 7 bases not matched to a gene; V was cut back by 1 base and J by 1 base. The CDR3 is 15 amino acids. The CDR3 here is CSVEGTGVKSYEQYF. The CDR3 DNA follows: TGCAGCGTTGAAGGAACAGGGGTAAAATCCTACGAGCAGTACTTC.

J is TRBJ2-1 and V is TRBV15, with 10 bases fitting TRBD1. Trimming cost V 3 bases and J 6 bases; bases outside gene matches: 5. The CDR3 has 15 residues. Germline CDR1 reads LNHNV; CDR2 reads YYDKDF (reference sequence). The CDR3 DNA follows: TGTGCCACCAGCAGTTGGACAGGGGGTATCAATGAGCAGTTCTTC. Its protein product is CATSSWTGGINEQFF.

The rearrangement links TRBV7-9 to TRBJ2-7, with D perhaps assigned TRBD1 or TRBD2 (6 bases each). V lost 5 bases and J lost 6, with 23 bases in between. CDR3 length equals 16 residues. CDR1 is SEHNR and CDR2 is FQNEAQ in the germline V gene (reference sequence). CDR3 nucleotide sequence: TGTGCCAGCAGCCCAGACCGCGGGACATTCCCCTCCGAGCAGTACTTC. It is translated as CASSPDRGTFPSEQYF.

This clone was counted once. The chain employs TRBV5-5 and TRBJ2-7, with TRBD2 as a possible D gene (6 bases). The CDR3 is 17 amino acids. Per the germline V gene, CDR1 is SGHKS and CDR2 is YYEKEE (reference sequence). V was pared by 0 bases and J by 5 bases, with 21 bases between. This chain's CDR3 is CASSLGEIWGGGDEQYF. The CDR3 DNA reads TGTGCCAGCAGCTTGGGGGAAATTTGGGGAGGTGGCGACGAGCAGTACTTC.

The chain employs TRBV2 and TRBJ2-2, with 7 bases that match TRBD1. The CDR3 covers 17 residues. The germline CDR1 and CDR2 sequences are SNHLY and FYNNEI. V was clipped by 0 bases and J by 6 bases; unmatched bases: 10. Written as DNA, the CDR3 is TGTGCCAGCAGTGAAGCGCTTGACAGGGTTTTAGCCGGGGAGCTGTTTTTT. It translates to CASSEALDRVLAGELFF.

The V and J genes are TRBV11-2 and TRBJ1-1; TRBD1 is a possible D gene (5 bases). CDR3 length: 14 amino acids. Between the trimmed V and J ends, which lost 6 bases and 3 bases, there was a span of 14 bases. Germline assignment: CDR1 SGHAT and CDR2 FQNNGV. CDR3 DNA sequence: TGTGCCAGCAGGCGGACTCAGGGCGACACTGAAGCTTTCTTT. It encodes CASRRTQGDTEAFF.

The chain couples TRBV16 to TRBJ1-6; D not certain. The CDR3 runs 17 residues. CDR1 and CDR2 (germline): KGHSY, FQNENV. V was shortened by 4 bases and J by 5 bases, with 18 bases between the two germline ends. CDR3: CASSRWASRTDNSPLHF. The CDR3 DNA follows: TGTGCCAGCAGCCGCTGGGCCTCCCGGACGGATAATTCACCCCTCCACTTT.

The chain joins TRBV11-2 to TRBJ1-2; D gene uncertain. This CDR3 region has 14 residues. The V end lost 5 bases, the J end lost 3 bases, and 13 bases lay between the germline ends. CDR1 and CDR2 (germline): SGHAT, FQNNGV. The CDR3 coding sequence is TGTGCCAGCAGCGGTGACAACAGTTACTATGGCTACACCTTC. Its protein product is CASSGDNSYYGYTF.

The rearrangement uses TRBV6-6 and TRBJ2-7; 8 bases agree with TRBD1. J lost 5 bases, V lost 2 bases, and 5 bases had no gene match. This CDR3 comprises 14 residues. Germline CDR1 and CDR2: MNHNY and SVGAGI (reference sequence). The CDR3 protein is CASSYDDRGDEQYF. Here the CDR3 DNA reads TGTGCCAGCAGTTACGATGACAGGGGTGACGAGCAGTACTTC.

The rearrangement uses TRBV30 and TRBJ1-3; TRBD1 aligns across 8 bases. This CDR3 has 21 amino acids. Germline V gives CDR1 GTSNPN, CDR2 SVGIG (reference sequence). The V and J ends lost 4 bases and 0 bases, in that order; junction bases with no gene match: 23. Here the CDR3 DNA reads TGTGCCTGGATACAGATAACCGGGACAGGACGAAGATTGAGCTCTGGAAACACCATATATTTT. Residues: CAWIQITGTGRRLSSGNTIYF.

This chain links TRBV5-1 with TRBJ2-7, with a weak D call TRBD1 (5 bases). V gave up 0 bases and J gave up 3 bases, with 10 bases separating them. This CDR3 is 14 amino acids long. CDR1 is SGHRS and CDR2 is YFSETQ in the germline V gene. The CDR3 sequence: CASSLGTQGYEQYF. As DNA, the CDR3 is TGCGCCAGCAGCTTGGGGACGCAGGGCTACGAGCAGTACTTC.

The genes are TRBV30 and TRBJ2-3; tentative D call: TRBD2 (6 bases). The germline gives CDR1 GTSNPN, CDR2 SVGIG (reference sequence). The length of the CDR3 is 15 residues. V lost 0 bases and J 0 bases, leaving 10 bases between the germline ends. The CDR3 DNA follows: TGTGCCTGGAGTGTAATCGGGGGAAGCACAGATACGCAGTATTTT. The encoded protein is CAWSVIGGSTDTQYF. The full variable domain, its missing parts supplied by reference TRBV30 and TRBJ2-3, is SQTIHQWPATLVQPVGSPLSLECTVEGTSNPNLYWYRQAAGRGLQLLFYSVGIGQISSEVPQNLSASRPQDRQFILSSKKLLLSDSGFYLCAWSVIGGSTDTQYFGPGTRLTVL.

Only a few counts were recorded for this clone. The genes are TRBV5-6 and TRBJ1-3, with D possibly being TRBD1 (6 bases). This CDR3 has 12 amino acids. CDR1 and CDR2 (germline): SGHDT, YYEEEE. The V gene lost 5 bases and the J gene lost 12 bases, with 15 bases spanning the gap. The CDR3 nucleotides are TGTGCCAGCAGAGGTATGACAGGAGTCATATATTTT. Residues: CASRGMTGVIYF.

The V and J genes are TRBV6-2 or TRBV6-3 and TRBJ2-5; 7 bases agree with TRBD1. V lost 2 bases, J lost 3 bases, and 6 bases stayed unmatched. Germline V lookup: CDR1 MNHEY, CDR2 SVGEGT. The CDR3 covers 15 residues. CDR3 sequence reads: CASSYPRDSEETQYF. The CDR3 DNA reads TGTGCCAGCAGTTACCCCCGGGACAGTGAAGAGACCCAGTACTTC.